This TCR beta chain was recovered during a study of graft-versus-host responses after intestinal transplantation. The study's findings and limits: With peak circulating GvH clone levels came an association with early post-transplant HvG declines.

V lost 7 bases to trimming and J lost 12 bases, with 18 bases between them. The CDR3 has 12 residues. Germline CDR1 MNHNS, CDR2 SASEGT. With respect to this clone: As yet, its antigen is unknown.

TCRdb's table, derived via immunoSEQ multiplex PCR, lists solely in-frame clones and lacks some. The data show about 88,000 clones, around 93% seen once. The material sequenced was unstimulated CD4+ T cells sorted from spleen or lymph node cells, taken before transplant. The chain uses TRBV6-1 and TRBJ1-1; D remains unclear. This sequence originates from a human donor who was the organ donor for an intestinal transplant. The CDR3 loop reads CASTNPVGGTFF. CDR3 nucleotide sequence: TGTGCCAGCACGAACCCGGTGGGAGGAACTTTCTTT.